The clone carrying this T cell receptor beta chain was observed many times. Its antigen is unidentified. Unique molecular identifiers were used to barcode this TCRbeta library. MiXCR, applied by TCRdb to the PCR reads, yields one record per CDR3 protein. The sample holds about 260,000 distinct CDR3 sequences, 6.5% to 9% seen once. The data were taken from a study of T-cell reconstitution after alpha-beta-depleted transplantation in children. The CDR3 is made up of 15 amino acids. Trimming left V 1 base short and J 1 base short, with 11 bases between. In germline, CDR1 is LGHNA, CDR2 YSLEER. Study-wide findings and caveats: A year had passed since transplant, and T-cell counts and diversity by then came mostly from newly produced T cells. Approximately two months post-transplant, alpha-beta T cells reportedly originated from several hundred expanded graft clones. Surviving recipient T cells and thymic progenitors accounted for the high day-60 TCRbeta diversity observed in some patients.

The sequenced sample was PBMCs, mostly from graft donor cells, obtained 180 days after TCRalphabeta/CD19-depleted stem cell transplant. The rearrangement joins TRBV4-3 to TRBJ2-7; no firm D call. The TCR was taken from a male patient younger than 18 who had a stem cell transplant for acute lymphoblastic leukemia, so the T cells may come from the graft donor. The CDR3 region is CASSQVVSWSYEQYF. CDR3 sequence (DNA): TGCGCCAGCAGCCAAGTAGTCAGTTGGTCCTACGAGCAGTACTTC.